Listed here are 9 T cell receptor beta chains from one sample, sequenced in a study of blood T cells in healthy people across ages. A second PCR, run for about 6 to 12 cycles, used a sample-barcoded 5' primer plus a J-beta primer mix. Each CDR3 protein is one row after TCRdb ran MiXCR on the 5' RACE reads. The table includes approximately 780,000 distinct CDR3 sequences, around 24% detected once. The same data also contributed to another study, on T cells of mothers and their children.

The source material was blood. The origin of the receptors is a boy aged 5-17 years in good health.

V usage is TRBV2 and J usage is TRBJ1-6; possibly TRBD1 for D (5 bases). Trimming removed 7 bases from V and 9 bases from J, with 19 bases in between. Germline V CDR1 and CDR2: SNHLY, FYNNEI. This CDR3 spans 15 amino acids. The CDR3 region is CASTEAGGVSSPLHF. CDR3 in DNA: TGTGCCAGCACTGAGGCCGGGGGAGTAAGTTCACCCCTCCACTTT.

The chain uses TRBV10-2 and TRBJ2-7, with TRBD1 matching over 8 bases. This CDR3 has 15 residues. V gave up 3 bases and J gave up 0 bases; unmatched junction bases: 4. The germline V gene encodes CDR1 WSHSY and CDR2 SAAADI. The CDR3 DNA is TGCGCCAGCAGTGACCCGGACAGGGACTCCTACGAGCAGTACTTC. It is translated as CASSDPDRDSYEQYF.

The chain combines TRBV5-1 with TRBJ2-2; D possibly uses TRBD1 or TRBD2 (6 bases each). This CDR3 is built from 13 residues. V lost 3 bases to trimming and J lost 6 bases, with 9 bases between them. Per germline, CDR1 SGHRS and CDR2 YFSETQ. CDR3 residues: CASSSGEAGELFF. CDR3 coding DNA: TGCGCCAGCAGCTCAGGGGAGGCCGGGGAGCTGTTTTTT.

In this sample, this clonotype turned up once. This sequence joins TRBV14 and TRBJ2-7; D remains ambiguous. Between the trimmed V and J ends, which lost 4 bases and 0 bases, there was a span of 10 bases. Germline V gene sequence: CDR1 SGHDN, CDR2 FVKESK. This CDR3 is 14 amino acids long. DNA for the CDR3: TGTGCCAGCAGCCGGGTGGGCGGCTCCTACGAGCAGTACTTC. The encoded protein is CASSRVGGSYEQYF.

This clonotype was seen more than once but under ten times. The chain uses TRBV3-1 and TRBJ2-5, with D perhaps given as TRBD1 or TRBD2 (5 bases each). Trimming cost V 1 base and J 1 base, with 10 bases left between them. The CDR3 sequence is 15 residues long. In germline, CDR1 is LGHDT, CDR2 YNNKEL (reference sequence). CDR3 DNA sequence: TGTGCCAGCAGCCAAGCACGGGGCGCCCAAGAGACCCAGTACTTC. As protein: CASSQARGAQETQYF.

This clonotype has just one count. The V call is TRBV29-1, the J call TRBJ1-2; 8 bases match TRBD1. The CDR3 has 12 residues. Unmatched junction bases numbered 8, after V lost 7 bases and J lost 7 bases. CDR1 is SQVTM and CDR2 is ANQGSEA in the germline V gene. Here the CDR3 DNA reads TGCAGCGCGATACAGGGGGAGGCTGGCTACACCTTC. The encoded protein is CSAIQGEAGYTF.

V usage is TRBV5-1 and J usage is TRBJ2-3; D possibly uses TRBD1 or TRBD2 (5 bases each). The CDR3 loop spans 14 amino acids. V was trimmed by 4 bases and J by 4 bases, leaving 13 bases between them. CDR1 and CDR2 from the germline V gene are SGHRS and YFSETQ. For the CDR3, the DNA is TGCGCCAGCAGCGCCTCACTAGGGGCAGATACGCAGTATTTT. This codes for CASSASLGADTQYF.

This clonotype appeared a few times. This rearrangement joins TRBV3-1 to TRBJ1-4; D ambiguous. The germline CDR1 and CDR2 sequences are LGHDT and YNNKEL (reference sequence). The germline V and J ends were trimmed by 2 bases and 8 bases, with 12 bases remaining between them. The CDR3 runs to 14 residues. For the CDR3, the DNA is TGTGCCAGCAGCCAAAGAGATCGCGTCGAAAAACTGTTTTTT. The encoded protein is CASSQRDRVEKLFF.

V gene TRBV14 combines with J gene TRBJ2-2; tentative D call: TRBD1 (5 bases). This CDR3 contains 18 residues. Germline-derived CDR1 and CDR2 are SGHDN and FVKESK. Trimming pared 5 bases from V and 6 bases from J, leaving 25 bases between. Here the CDR3 DNA reads TGTGCCAGCAGCAAAGGGGTGACACTCCGCTTAAGGGCCGGGGAGCTGTTTTTT. Protein product: CASSKGVTLRLRAGELFF.